The clone carrying this TCR beta chain was found once. What it recognizes is unknown. The protocol was immunoSEQ multiplex PCR, while the TCRdb copy is restricted to in-frame clones and leaves out a portion. The table lists some 9,100 clones, 69% of them singletons. The data are from a study of CD4+ T cells in melanoma. Study-wide findings and caveats: A reported correlation linked neoantigen-specific CD4+ T cells to CD8+, macrophage and B cell function. Neoantigen-specific CD4+ T cells in melanoma reportedly had diverse differentiation states.

Germline V gene data show CDR1 as SGHRS and CDR2 as YFSETQ. V was shortened by 0 bases and J by 9 bases, with 18 bases between the two germline ends. The CDR3 has 15 amino acids. This chain joins TRBV5-1 and TRBJ2-5; the D is unclear. Sample: peripheral blood. This sequence originates from a human donor with melanoma. CDR3 in amino acids: CASSLDGPGGRAQYF. The CDR3 DNA reads TGCGCCAGCAGCTTGGACGGGCCGGGTGGTAGGGCCCAGTACTTC.